What follows are 28 T cell receptor beta chains derived from one specimen sequenced in a study of blood T cells in healthy people across ages. Alongside a J-beta primer mix, a sample-barcoded 5' primer served in a second PCR lasting about 7 to 11 cycles. TCRdb reprocessed the 5' RACE reads with MiXCR, giving one entry per CDR3 protein. The sample gives 550,000 to 600,000 distinct CDR3 sequences, 27% of which show up once; around 20% is in the top ten. Sequencing was carried out using blood. These receptors were taken from a woman in her sixties or seventies in good health.

V usage is TRBV3-1 and J usage is TRBJ1-2; TRBD1 aligns across 7 bases. Germline loops: CDR1 LGHDT, CDR2 YNNKEL (reference sequence). V was clipped by 4 bases and J by 4 bases; unmatched bases: 9. This CDR3 contains 15 residues. DNA for the CDR3: TGTGCCAGCAGCCCGACAGGGTATGGGGCCTATGGCTACACCTTC. Translated, it gives CASSPTGYGAYGYTF. Full variable domain (outside the CDR3, taken from reference TRBV3-1 and TRBJ1-2): DTAVSQTPKYLVTQMGNDKSIKCEQNLGHDTMYWYKQDSKKFLKIMFSYNNKELIINETVPNRFSPKSPDKAHLNLHINSLELGDSAVYFCASSPTGYGAYGYTFGSGTRLTVV.

This clonotype has only a few counts. The J gene is TRBJ2-2, the V gene TRBV7-2, with D perhaps matching TRBD2 (7 bases). CDR1 and CDR2 (germline): SGHTA, FQGNSA. The CDR3 covers 16 residues. Between the trimmed V and J ends, which lost 1 base and 7 bases, there was a span of 16 bases. The CDR3 nucleotides are TGTGCCAGCAGCTTAGGTGGGCCGGGGGGCCACGGGGAGCTGTTTTTT. This translates into CASSLGGPGGHGELFF.

The V call is TRBV29-1, the J call TRBJ2-5; 7 bases fit TRBD1. TRBJ2-7 matches the DNA end more closely, so the J call is doubtful. CDR1 and CDR2 (germline): SQVTM, ANQGSEA. The length of the CDR3 is 11 residues. The CDR3 DNA reads TGCAGCGTTTCAACAGGGGTCGAGCAGTACTTC. The encoded protein is CSVSTGVEQYF.

There are a few counts of this clonotype. The rearrangement uses TRBV20-1 and TRBJ1-2; weak D call: TRBD1 (6 bases). CDR3 length: 13 residues. Trimming cost V 5 bases and J 4 bases, with 14 bases left between them. Germline values: CDR1 DFQATT, CDR2 SNEGSKA (reference sequence). The CDR3 reads CSAPPQGGYGYTF. CDR3 in DNA: TGCAGTGCTCCGCCACAGGGAGGCTATGGCTACACCTTC.

At least ten counts were recorded for this clonotype. This rearrangement joins TRBV12-3 or TRBV12-4 to TRBJ2-1; no definite D call. V lost 6 bases to trimming and J lost 9 bases, with 12 bases between them. The CDR3 extends over 12 amino acids. The CDR3 here is CASRLWGFEQFF. As DNA, the CDR3 is TGTGCCAGCAGATTATGGGGATTTGAGCAGTTCTTC.

This chain links TRBV12-5 with TRBJ2-7; 7 nucleotides agree with TRBD1. V trimming: 6 bases; J trimming: 7 bases; junction bases outside the gene matches: 6. This CDR3 has 12 residues. Per germline, CDR1 LGHNT and CDR2 FRNRAP. In DNA form, the CDR3 reads TGTGCTAGTGGACCTACAGGGGATGAGCAGTACTTC. This translates into CASGPTGDEQYF.

The sample holds many counts of this clonotype. The chain employs TRBV5-1 and TRBJ2-5, with 8 bases lining up with TRBD2. This CDR3 has 15 residues. The J segment lost 2 bases and the V segment lost 0 bases, leaving 3 bases of the junction unmatched. Germline loops: CDR1 SGHRS, CDR2 YFSETQ. In DNA, the CDR3 is TGCGCCAGCAGCTTGGGTCGGGGGGGACAAGAGACCCAGTACTTC. Protein sequence: CASSLGRGGQETQYF. Supplemented by reference TRBV5-1 and TRBJ2-5, the full variable domain reads KAGVTQTPRYLIKTRGQQVTLSCSPISGHRSVSWYQQTPGQGLQFLFEYFSETQRNKGNFPGRFSGRQFSNSRSEMNVSTLELGDSALYLCASSLGRGGQETQYFGPGTRLLVL.

This clonotype was seen more than once but under ten times. This chain uses TRBV7-2 with TRBJ2-2, with 8 bases lining up with TRBD2. The CDR3 runs to 19 residues. The ends lost 4 bases at V and 2 bases at J; junction bases unmatched: 15. The V gene's germline CDR1 is SGHTA and CDR2 FQGNSA. For the CDR3, the DNA is TGTGCCAGCAGCTCGCCTAGGGTTAGCGGGGATTACAACACCGGGGAGCTGTTTTTT. It yields the protein CASSSPRVSGDYNTGELFF.

V and J are TRBV27 and TRBJ2-3; D might be TRBD1 (6 bases). Germline CDR1 and CDR2: MNHEY and SMNVEV (reference sequence). Trimming took 5 bases from V and 7 from J, leaving 19 bases between them. The CDR3 totals 15 residues. CDR3 sequence reads: CASSPERAGEYTQYF. CDR3 sequence (DNA): TGTGCCAGCAGTCCCGAACGGGCAGGGGAATATACGCAGTATTTT.

A few counts support this clonotype. The V call is TRBV7-9, the J call TRBJ1-6; unclear D gene. The CDR3 covers 13 residues. Deletions cut 4 bases from V and 10 bases from J, with 11 bases between. Germline assignment: CDR1 SEHNR and CDR2 FQNEAQ (reference sequence). CDR3 nucleotides: TGTGCCAGCAGCTCCTCTTACGGGTCACCCCTCCACTTT. It codes for CASSSSYGSPLHF.

This clonotype was recorded many times. The chain has TRBV11-3 and TRBJ1-2; no reliable D call. Germline CDR1 and CDR2: SGHNT and YENEEA. The CDR3 sequence is 14 residues long. With 1 base removed from V and 7 bases from J, the gap between germline ends came to 13 bases. The CDR3 nucleotides read TGTGCCAGCAGCTTAGCATCCCAGGACGGTGGCTACACCTTC. Protein product: CASSLASQDGGYTF.

This chain links TRBV6-2 or TRBV6-3 with TRBJ1-1; D is perhaps TRBD1 (5 bases). The CDR3 has 14 amino acids. Per germline, CDR1 MNHEY and CDR2 SVGEGT. The germline V and J ends were trimmed by 4 bases and 5 bases, with 14 bases remaining between them. The chain's CDR3 is CASSWRGFVTEAFF. The CDR3 DNA follows: TGTGCCAGCAGTTGGAGGGGATTTGTAACTGAAGCTTTCTTT.

Worth noting for this clonotype: The junction departs from the called germline gene at one end, perhaps through a read error. The chain is built from TRBV20-1 and TRBJ1-5, with D possibly being TRBD1 (5 bases). The CDR3 totals 17 residues. CDR1 and CDR2 (germline): DFQATT, SNEGSKA (reference sequence). This CDR3 is CSARRRQGHGIISAPAF. For the CDR3, the DNA is TGCAGTGCTAGGAGACGGCAGGGCCATGGAATTATATCAGCCCCAGCATTT.

The chain has TRBV9 and TRBJ2-3; unclear D gene. Germline loops: CDR1 SGDLS, CDR2 YYNGEE. The CDR3 has 11 residues. V dropped 0 bases and J dropped 10 bases, with 6 bases sitting between them. The DNA for the CDR3 is TGTGCCAGCAGCGTAGGGGGTTCGCAGTATTTT. Translating it yields CASSVGGSQYF.

This sequence joins TRBV6-5 and TRBJ1-2; D unresolved. V lost 8 bases, J lost 6 bases, and 10 bases lay in between. There are 11 residues in the CDR3. CDR1 is MNHEY, CDR2 SVGAGI, per germline. CDR3 nucleotide sequence: TGTGCCAGCTTTCAAGATAATGGCTACACCTTC. It is translated as CASFQDNGYTF.

This clonotype appeared a few times. V is TRBV12-3 or TRBV12-4 and J is TRBJ1-6, with 9 bases fitting TRBD1. V was pared by 8 bases and J by 1 base, with 9 bases of the junction left unmatched. This CDR3 is built from 17 residues. The CDR3: CASGGQGLSSYNSPLHF. CDR3 sequence (DNA): TGTGCCAGCGGGGGACAGGGTCTAAGTTCCTATAATTCACCCCTCCACTTT.

V gene TRBV5-1 combines with J gene TRBJ2-5; the D gene is possibly TRBD1 (6 bases). The end of the DNA aligns better with TRBJ2-7, so the J call may be wrong. This CDR3 contains 14 residues. Germline values: CDR1 SGHRS, CDR2 YFSETQ. CDR3 residues: CASSPWGQTYEQYF. The CDR3 DNA is TGCGCCAGCAGCCCGTGGGGACAAACCTACGAGCAGTACTTC.

A word on this clonotype: A junction end diverges from the germline sequence, so it may reflect a read error. The chain employs TRBV20-1 and TRBJ2-5; 8 bases map to TRBD2. The CDR3 runs 17 residues. The germline gives CDR1 DFQATT, CDR2 SNEGSKA (reference sequence). The DNA for the CDR3 is TGCAGTGCTAGAGGGTATAGCGGGGAGACGGCCGGGGAGACCCAGCACTTC. Protein: CSARGYSGETAGETQHF.

This chain uses TRBV6-1 with TRBJ2-1, with D perhaps TRBD1 (6 bases). This CDR3 region has 16 residues. V was cut by 4 bases and J by 8 bases, with 21 bases left in between. Germline V gene sequence: CDR1 MNHNS, CDR2 SASEGT. CDR3 bases: TGTGCCAGCAGTGGTCCGGGACACCAATCCAAGGATGAGCAGTTCTTC. Protein: CASSGPGHQSKDEQFF.

This clonotype has only a few counts. The chain has TRBV19 and TRBJ2-5; D may be TRBD2 (6 bases). The CDR3 totals 12 residues. The V gene's germline CDR1 is LNHDA and CDR2 SQIVND (reference sequence). Trimming stripped 10 bases from V and 3 bases from J, with 12 bases between. CDR3 sequence: CATRDSKETQYF. CDR3 nucleotides: TGTGCCACCCGGGACTCTAAAGAGACCCAGTACTTC.

The CDR3 sequence is CASSETGQGYNEQFF. CDR3 in DNA: TGTGCCAGCAGTGAGACGGGACAGGGGTACAATGAGCAGTTCTTC. The chain uses TRBV28 and TRBJ2-1, with 10 bases fitting TRBD1. V was pared by 5 bases and J by 4 bases, with 5 bases of the junction left unmatched. This CDR3 is built from 15 residues. CDR1 is MDHEN and CDR2 is SYDVKM in the germline V gene.

This clonotype appeared a few times. V gene TRBV29-1 combines with J gene TRBJ2-7; a weak D match, TRBD2 (6 bases). Per the germline V gene, CDR1 is SQVTM and CDR2 is ANQGSEA. Trimming stripped 4 bases from V and 7 bases from J, with 14 bases between. The CDR3 totals 12 residues. Here the CDR3 DNA reads TGCAGCGTTGCTCGGGCCCGGGGGGAGCAGTACTTC. It yields the protein CSVARARGEQYF.

The chain carries TRBV4-2 and TRBJ2-5; 11 bases match TRBD2. Gene TRBJ2-7 matches the end of the DNA better, so the J call may be wrong. The CDR3 contains 17 residues. CDR1 and CDR2 from the germline V gene are LGHNA and YNFKEQ. CDR3 protein: CASSRVVAGGNAYEQYF. As DNA, the CDR3 is TGTGCCAGCAGCCGAGTGGTAGCGGGGGGGAATGCTTACGAGCAGTACTTC.

This clonotype has only a few counts. This chain connects TRBV7-2 to TRBJ2-5; maybe TRBD2 (6 bases). The J call may be faulty, since TRBJ2-1 better matches the DNA end. CDR1 is SGHTA, CDR2 FQGNSA, per germline. CDR3 length: 15 residues. CDR3 amino acids: CASSRDLNGGNEQFF. CDR3 DNA: TGTGCCAGCAGCAGGGACTTAAACGGGGGCAATGAGCAGTTCTTC.

The sample holds many counts of this clonotype. This chain joins TRBV11-2 and TRBJ2-5; D call uncertain. CDR3 length: 12 amino acids. Trimming removed 1 base from V and 7 bases from J, with 7 bases in between. Germline V gives CDR1 SGHAT, CDR2 FQNNGV. CDR3 bases: TGTGCCAGCAGCTTAGTTCAGCGGACCCAGTACTTC. Its translation is CASSLVQRTQYF.

This clonotype showed up just a few times. The V call is TRBV7-3, the J call TRBJ1-1, with D uncertain. The CDR3 has 13 residues. Germline-derived CDR1 and CDR2 are SGHTA and FQGTGA. The V end was cut by 1 base, the J end by 3 bases, with 6 bases between. The CDR3, as DNA: TGTGCCAGCAGCTTAAGTGAAGACACTGAAGCTTTCTTT. Its translation is CASSLSEDTEAFF.

V gene TRBV6-2 or TRBV6-3 combines with J gene TRBJ2-7, with D unresolved. V dropped 0 bases and J dropped 0 bases, with 12 bases sitting between them. CDR1 MNHEY and CDR2 SVGEGT come from the germline V gene. The CDR3 has 16 residues. CDR3 bases: TGTGCCAGCAGTTACTCACCCAGGTCCCTCTCCTACGAGCAGTACTTC. This sequence encodes CASSYSPRSLSYEQYF.

This chain connects TRBV5-6 to TRBJ2-7; 7 positions agree with TRBD2. There are 15 residues in the CDR3. Trimming took 4 bases from V and 7 from J; bases not matched to a gene: 14. CDR1 is SGHDT and CDR2 is YYEEEE in the germline V gene. CDR3 DNA sequence: TGTGCCAGCAGCGCCCGGGAGGAGGGTTTTGGAGAGCAGTACTTC. Translated: CASSAREEGFGEQYF.